Here is one T cell receptor beta chain with its context. What it binds is not known. Using viral peptide pools, the ViraFEST assay grew out antigen-specific CD4+ T cells prior to sequencing. Cells that had been cultured for approximately eleven days were the source of isolated CD4+ T cells. The cohort was immunized with two doses of either the BNT162b2 or mRNA-1273 vaccine. The protocol was immunoSEQ multiplex PCR, while the TCRdb copy is restricted to in-frame clones and leaves out a portion. The sample has roughly 59,000 clones; about 78% are singletons. Germline loops: CDR1 SGHTA, CDR2 FQGNSA. This CDR3 comprises 12 residues. After removal of 3 bases from V and 14 bases from J, the junction contained 7 bases not matched to a gene. These data come from a study of vaccination effects on CD4 cells after COVID-19.

This rearrangement joins TRBV7-2 to TRBJ2-3, with 8 nucleotides matching TRBD2. The TCR originated in a human donor who received a COVID-19 vaccine. Source: CD4+ T cells from PBMCs cultured with HCoV-OC43 spike peptides, taken after COVID-19 vaccination. The subset was: HCoV-OC43 spike overlapping peptide pool stimulation. In DNA, the CDR3 is TGTGCCAGCAGCTTTAGCGGGGCCGCTGGGTATTTT. Encoded protein: CASSFSGAAGYF.